A selection of T cell receptor beta chains follows, all from one sample in a study of beta chain features in type 1 diabetes. Data came from immunoSEQ multiplex PCR; TCRdb stores just in-frame clones and leaves some out. The table lists more than 150,000 clones, roughly 9% of them singletons. What was sequenced was central memory CD4+ T cells from blood. These receptors were taken from a woman under 40 with type 1 diabetes. CDR3s include the opening cysteine and the closing phenylalanine or tryptophan. A D gene is named only where the DNA matches it firmly. Size is stated for part of the rows, as once, few or many counts, or as a class when the clone is expanded.

clone_size d_call j_call v_call cdr3_nt cdr3_aa
- - TRBJ2-6 TRBV7-9 TGTGCCAGCAGCTACAGTAAGATATCTGGGGCCAACGTCCTGACTTTC CASSYSKISGANVLTF
- TRBD2 TRBJ2-2 TRBV11-2 TGTGCCAGCAGCCTAACCGGGACTAGCGGGAGAAGTCAGGCCGGGGAGCTGTTTTTT CASSLTGTSGRSQAGELFF
- TRBD2 TRBJ2-2 TRBV5-1 TGCGCCAGCACCGACATCGGGGGGACCGGGGAGCTGTTTTTT CASTDIGGTGELFF
few TRBD2 TRBJ2-4 TRBV18 TGTGCCAGCTCACCACGGACTAGCGGGAGCTTCGAAAACATTCAGTACTTC CASSPRTSGSFENIQYF
- - TRBJ1-1 TRBV2 TGTGCCAGCAGTGCCTATTCGAACACTGAAGCTTTCTTT CASSAYSNTEAFF
few - TRBJ2-6 TRBV6-6 TGTGCCAGCAAGTCAGGCTCCTCTGGGGCCAACGTCCTGACTTTC CASKSGSSGANVLTF
- - TRBJ2-2 TRBV5-1 TGCGCCAGCAGCGAGGACACGAACACCGGGGAGCTGTTTTTT CASSEDTNTGELFF
- - TRBJ2-2 TRBV2 TGTGCCAGCAGCCTGGACAGAGTCACCGGGGAGCTGTTTTTT CASSLDRVTGELFF
- - TRBJ1-3 TRBV28 TGTGCCAGCAAAGAGGGGACAAGGTCTGGAAACACCATATATTTT CASKEGTRSGNTIYF
few - TRBJ2-2 TRBV7-8 TGTGCCAGCAGCTTAGCTGCTGCAGGATCGAACACCGGGGAGCTGTTTTTT CASSLAAAGSNTGELFF
few - TRBJ1-2 TRBV30 TGTGCCTGGAGTGCAGCACAGGGTGGGGGCTACACCTTC CAWSAAQGGGYTF
- - TRBJ2-1 TRBV5-4 TGTGCCAGCAGCTTGGCACGGAGCTCCTACAATGAGCAGTTCTTC CASSLARSSYNEQFF
few - TRBJ2-1 TRBV16 TGTGCCAGCAGCCAAAGCCATCTCTCCTACAATGAGCAGTTCTTC CASSQSHLSYNEQFF
- TRBD1 TRBJ1-2 TRBV4-1 TGCGCCAGCAGCCAGCCGACAGGGACCTGGGGCTACACCTTC CASSQPTGTWGYTF
- TRBD1 TRBJ1-1 TRBV19 TGTGCCAGTAGTTCCCCTGGGACAGTCATGAACACTGAAGCTTTCTTT CASSSPGTVMNTEAFF
many - TRBJ2-1 TRBV7-8 TGTGCCAGCAGCTTTGGTGGCAGCTCCTACAATGAGCAGTTCTTC CASSFGGSSYNEQFF
few TRBD1 TRBJ1-2 TRBV5-8 TGTGCCAGCAGCTTAGCCGGGACAGGGAGAATTGGCTACACCTTC CASSLAGTGRIGYTF
few TRBD2 TRBJ2-5 TRBV6-5 TGTGCCAGCAGTTACCGGCTAGCGGGAGAGACCCAGTACTTC CASSYRLAGETQYF
- - TRBJ2-5 TRBV5-1 TGCGCCAGCAGCTTGGAGGGGTCCGGTGAGACCCAGTACTTC CASSLEGSGETQYF
few - TRBJ1-1 TRBV30 TGTGCCTGGACACCGGGAGTAAGCACTGAAGCTTTCTTT CAWTPGVSTEAFF
- TRBD1 TRBJ1-2 TRBV6-5 TGTGCCAGCAGCTCCGGGACAGGGGGAAAGAGGGGCTACACCTTC CASSSGTGGKRGYTF
- TRBD1 TRBJ2-7 TRBV6-1 TGTGCCAGCAGCAAAGGACAGGACGAAACCTACGAGCAGTACTTC CASSKGQDETYEQYF
few - TRBJ2-3 TRBV27 TGTGCCAGCACCCTTAACGGAGAGCAGTATTTT CASTLNGEQYF
few TRBD1 TRBJ1-1 TRBV5-1 TGCGCCAGCAGCGCGACAGGGACGAACACTGAAGCTTTCTTT CASSATGTNTEAFF
few - TRBJ2-5 TRBV7-3 TGTGCCAGCAGCTTATATGACCAAGAGACCCAGTACTTC CASSLYDQETQYF
- - TRBJ1-2 TRBV4-1 TGCGCCAGCAGAATGACTGGGAACTATGGCTACACCTTC CASRMTGNYGYTF
few - TRBJ2-3 TRBV7-3 TGTGCCAGCAGTTTACAGGGCTCTAGCACAGATACGCAGTATTTT CASSLQGSSTDTQYF
few TRBD1 TRBJ2-1 TRBV7-9 TGTGCCAGCAGCCAGATGACAGGGGGCAATGAGCAGTTCTTC CASSQMTGGNEQFF
- TRBD2 TRBJ2-3 TRBV9 TGTGCCAGCAGCGTAGATGACGGGACTAGCGGGAGGCTCACAGATACGCAGTATTTT CASSVDDGTSGRLTDTQYF
- TRBD1 TRBJ1-1 TRBV29-1 TGCAGCGTTGCGGGGGGGGTGGACAGGCCTCTAGAAGCTTTCTTT CSVAGGVDRPLEAFF
- TRBD1 TRBJ2-5 TRBV7-2 TGTGCCAGCAGCTTTGGGACAGGGGGCACGGAGACCCAGTACTTC CASSFGTGGTETQYF
- - TRBJ2-1 TRBV11-2 TGTGCCAGCAGCTTAGTTGGACTACCAAATGAGCAGTTCTTC CASSLVGLPNEQFF
few - TRBJ2-5 TRBV6-1 TGTGCCAGCAGCCTAACCGGGACACGTCAAGAGACCCAGTACTTC CASSLTGTRQETQYF
- - TRBJ1-1 TRBV11-2 TGTGCCAGCAGCGTACAGGGTGGTGGTACTGAAGCTTTCTTT CASSVQGGGTEAFF
- - TRBJ2-1 TRBV5-1 TGCGCCAGCAGGCGCGGGACGCCTACCTACAATGAGCAGTTCTTC CASRRGTPTYNEQFF
few - TRBJ2-7 TRBV6-6 TGTGCCAGCAGTTCTACAGGGAGAGCCTACGAGCAGTACTTC CASSSTGRAYEQYF